The 5 T cell receptor beta chains reported below all come from one sample, sequenced in a study of blood T cell repertoires in COVID-19. Profiling relied on immunoSEQ multiplex PCR, and the TCRdb table lists in-frame clones only, not all of them. The sample holds under 95,000 clones, about 87% seen once. The sequenced material came from peripheral blood. The receptors originated from a man in his forties with acute or convalescent COVID-19.

The chain employs TRBV5-1 and TRBJ2-5; possibly TRBD2 for D (6 bases). This CDR3 spans 17 amino acids. Germline lookup yields CDR1 SGHRS and CDR2 YFSETQ. V lost 0 bases and J lost 0, with 15 bases in between. The CDR3 sequence is CASSLGGLARNQETQYF. DNA for the CDR3: TGCGCCAGCAGCTTGGGTGGGCTAGCGAGAAACCAAGAGACCCAGTACTTC.

J is TRBJ1-2 and V is TRBV27; no reliable D call. With 6 bases removed from V and 0 bases from J, the gap between germline ends came to 11 bases. The germline V gene has CDR1 MNHEY and CDR2 SMNVEV (reference sequence). The CDR3 spans 14 residues. Written as DNA, the CDR3 is TGTGCCAGCAGCCCGTCACAGACTAACTATGGCTACACCTTC. It translates to CASSPSQTNYGYTF.

CDR3 residues: CASSPEGSGSPYEQYF. In DNA, the CDR3 is TGTGCCAGCAGCCCCGAGGGTAGCGGGAGCCCCTACGAGCAGTACTTC. The chain carries TRBV9 and TRBJ2-7, with 9 bases fitting TRBD2. This CDR3 spans 16 amino acids. From germline, CDR1 is SGDLS and CDR2 YYNGEE. V shed 4 bases and J 2 bases; nucleotides not matched to a gene: 10.

This chain links TRBV5-3 with TRBJ2-7; a possible D gene is TRBD2 (5 bases). TRBV5-3 is an open reading frame whose function is uncertain. The CDR3 consists of 14 residues. The germline V and J ends were trimmed by 4 bases and 5 bases, with 16 bases remaining between them. CDR3 bases: TGTGCCAGAAGCCCAACGACATGTAGCGACGAGCAGTACTTC. Protein sequence: CARSPTTCSDEQYF.

The CDR3 sequence is CASSQDSSRAQAFF. CDR3 nucleotides: TGCGCCAGCAGCCAAGATTCCTCGAGGGCACAAGCTTTCTTT. The V and J genes are TRBV4-3 and TRBJ1-1; D unclear. Germline V gives CDR1 LGHNA, CDR2 YSLEER. This CDR3 contains 14 residues. The V and J ends lost 0 bases and 9 bases respectively, with 14 bases between them.